The 27 T cell receptor beta chains listed next were all sequenced from one sample in a study of blood T cell repertoires in COVID-19. Method: immunoSEQ multiplex PCR; TCRdb's copy keeps in-frame clones and lacks some. Of over 120,000 clones listed, more than 60% were seen once; the top ten hold 1.9%. Sequencing input: peripheral blood. These receptors were obtained from a woman in her sixties or seventies with acute or convalescent COVID-19.

This chain uses TRBV14 with TRBJ2-3; D perhaps matches TRBD1 (6 bases). The CDR3 is 16 amino acids. The germline V gene has CDR1 SGHDN and CDR2 FVKESK. Deletions cut 6 bases from V and 4 bases from J, with 20 bases between. In DNA form, the CDR3 reads TGTGCCAGCAGACCGAGTCGGGACAATGGGGCAGATACGCAGTATTTT. It codes for CASRPSRDNGADTQYF. Supplemented by reference TRBV14 and TRBJ2-3, the full variable domain reads EAGVTQFPSHSVIEKGQTVTLRCDPISGHDNLYWYRRVMGKEIKFLLHFVKESKQDESGMPNNRFLAERTGGTYSTLKVQPAELEDSGVYFCASRPSRDNGADTQYFGPGTRLTVL.

The chain employs TRBV6-6 and TRBJ1-6; maybe TRBD1 (6 bases). This CDR3 is 15 amino acids long. Trimming pared 5 bases from V and 9 bases from J, leaving 17 bases between. Per germline, CDR1 MNHNY and CDR2 SVGAGI (reference sequence). The CDR3 loop reads CASSNRDIGFSPLHF. The CDR3, as DNA: TGTGCCAGCAGTAACCGGGACATTGGCTTTTCACCCCTCCACTTT.

This chain joins TRBV18 and TRBJ2-7; TRBD1 aligns across 9 bases. The CDR3 spans 14 residues. V was pared by 3 bases and J by 6 bases, with 6 bases of the junction left unmatched. Germline lookup yields CDR1 KGHSH and CDR2 LQKENI. CDR3 loop: CASSPTGGRGEQYF. The CDR3 bases are TGTGCCAGCTCACCGACAGGGGGGAGAGGCGAGCAGTACTTC.

The chain recombines TRBV15 with TRBJ2-7; D is undetermined. V dropped 1 base and J dropped 2 bases, with 9 bases sitting between them. CDR1 is LNHNV and CDR2 is YYDKDF in the germline V gene (reference sequence). CDR3 length: 14 residues. The CDR3 nucleotides are TGTGCCACCAGCAGAGCTCTCAGTACCTACGAGCAGTACTTC. Protein sequence: CATSRALSTYEQYF.

The chain recombines TRBV10-3 with TRBJ2-2; D not certain. The germline V and J ends were trimmed by 8 bases and 6 bases, with 10 bases remaining between them. This CDR3 spans 12 amino acids. Germline CDR1 ENHRY, CDR2 SYGVKD. The CDR3, as DNA: TGTGCCATCCGTTCGGTATCCGGGGAGCTGTTTTTT. Its protein product is CAIRSVSGELFF.

This clone was recorded a few times. The chain couples TRBV18 to TRBJ2-2, with 8 bases matching TRBD1. V was pared by 4 bases and J by 5 bases, with 9 bases of the junction left unmatched. The germline V gene has CDR1 KGHSH and CDR2 LQKENI. This CDR3 has 16 residues. CDR3 residues: CASSLYEDRATGELFF. The CDR3 nucleotides read TGTGCCAGCTCACTTTATGAGGACAGGGCTACCGGGGAGCTGTTTTTT.

This sequence joins TRBV11-1 and TRBJ2-7; D is possibly TRBD2 (6 bases). The length of the CDR3 is 15 residues. V lost 2 bases and J lost 1, with 12 bases in between. Germline loops: CDR1 SGHAT, CDR2 FQDESV (reference sequence). The CDR3 bases are TGTGCCAGCAGCTTAACTAGCCTCCCTTCCTACGAGCAGTACTTC. Translated, it gives CASSLTSLPSYEQYF.

This clone was detected once. V usage is TRBV25-1 and J usage is TRBJ1-6; 7 nucleotides line up with TRBD1. Germline V gene sequence: CDR1 MGHDK, CDR2 SYGVNS. Unmatched junction bases numbered 13, after V lost 4 bases and J lost 10 bases. This CDR3 region has 16 residues. The CDR3 DNA follows: TGTGCCAGCAGTGTAAGAGCAACAGGGGAGCGATCACCCCTCCACTTT. This sequence encodes CASSVRATGERSPLHF.

J is TRBJ1-4 and V is TRBV5-5; a weak D match, TRBD1 (5 bases). Per the germline V gene, CDR1 is SGHKS and CDR2 is YYEKEE (reference sequence). Trimming took 4 bases from V and 7 from J, leaving 20 bases between them. This CDR3 region has 16 residues. CDR3 bases: TGTGCCAGCAGCAGAGGAACGTTCAAGGGGCGTGAAAAACTGTTTTTT. As protein: CASSRGTFKGREKLFF.

This CDR3 reads CSVEVGGTEAFF. CDR3 nucleotide sequence: TGCAGCGTTGAAGTGGGGGGGACTGAAGCTTTCTTT. J is TRBJ1-1 and V is TRBV29-1; D might be TRBD1 (5 bases). The V end lost 1 base, the J end lost 5 bases, and 8 bases lay between the germline ends. Germline values: CDR1 SQVTM, CDR2 ANQGSEA. The CDR3 contains 12 residues. Variable domain in full (rest from reference TRBV29-1 and TRBJ1-1): SAVISQKPSRDICQRGTSLTIQCQVDSQVTMMFWYRQQPGQSLTLIATANQGSEATYESGFVIDKFPISRPNLTFSTLTVSNMSPEDSSIYLCSVEVGGTEAFFGQGTRLTVV.

The chain recombines TRBV6-6 with TRBJ1-2; no clear D gene. From germline, CDR1 is MNHNY and CDR2 SVGAGI (reference sequence). Trimming stripped 2 bases from V and 7 bases from J, with 11 bases between. The CDR3 runs to 13 residues. Written as DNA, the CDR3 is TGTGCCAGCAGTTACGATTTGAGGGTTGGCTACACCTTC. This sequence encodes CASSYDLRVGYTF.

V is TRBV19 and J is TRBJ2-4; TRBD2 matches 9 bases. Germline values: CDR1 LNHDA, CDR2 SQIVND (reference sequence). The CDR3 has 20 residues. With V trimmed by 5 bases and J by 1 base, 18 bases remained unmatched. The chain's CDR3 is CASSSPFSGSQEGAKNIQYF. CDR3 nucleotides: TGTGCCAGTAGTTCTCCCTTTAGCGGGAGTCAAGAAGGGGCCAAAAACATTCAGTACTTC.

In DNA form, the CDR3 reads TGTGCCAGCAGACCGGTCTCGTATAGCAATCAGCCCCAGCATTTT. Its protein product is CASRPVSYSNQPQHF. The J gene is TRBJ1-5, the V gene TRBV6-5, with D unclear. Germline-derived CDR1 and CDR2 are MNHEY and SVGAGI. Trimming took off 6 bases at V and 0 bases at J, with 12 bases between the two ends. This CDR3 has 15 residues.

The genes are TRBV6-2 or TRBV6-3 and TRBJ2-7, with 9 bases matching TRBD2. The CDR3 consists of 15 residues. V shed 3 bases, J shed 2 bases, and the junction held 5 bases outside the gene matches. Germline V gene sequence: CDR1 MNHEY, CDR2 SVGEGT. The CDR3 sequence: CASSYGGGVAYEQYF. The CDR3 nucleotides read TGTGCCAGCAGTTATGGCGGGGGGGTGGCCTACGAGCAGTACTTC.

The chain uses TRBV18 and TRBJ2-1; weak D call: TRBD2 (6 bases). The CDR3 length is 12 residues. The germline CDR1 and CDR2 sequences are KGHSH and LQKENI. V dropped 6 bases and J dropped 8 bases, with 11 bases sitting between them. The CDR3 region has the DNA TGTGCCAGCTCGCGGGAACGGGATGAGCAGTTCTTC. Translating gives CASSRERDEQFF.

This clone has just a few counts. The rearrangement uses TRBV28 and TRBJ1-1, with 8 bases that match TRBD1. This CDR3 is built from 15 residues. Germline-derived CDR1 and CDR2 are MDHEN and SYDVKM. The ends lost 5 bases at V and 3 bases at J; junction bases unmatched: 8. The CDR3 loop reads CASSQTGQGDTEAFF. The CDR3 region has the DNA TGTGCCAGCAGTCAGACAGGACAGGGAGACACTGAAGCTTTCTTT.

This chain connects TRBV7-2 to TRBJ1-5; weak D call: TRBD1 (5 bases). This CDR3 region has 15 residues. Per germline, CDR1 SGHTA and CDR2 FQGNSA. V was cut by 3 bases and J by 7 bases, with 16 bases left in between. CDR3 sequence (DNA): TGTGCCAGCAGCTTTGGGACTTCTCCGAGGCAGCCCCAGCATTTT. It codes for CASSFGTSPRQPQHF.

Here the CDR3 reads CASSFSKPDTQYF. The CDR3 coding sequence is TGTGCCAGCAGTTTCTCCAAGCCAGATACGCAGTATTTT. This sequence joins TRBV28 and TRBJ2-3; D is undetermined. Trimming pared 3 bases from V and 4 bases from J, leaving 8 bases between. This CDR3 region has 13 residues. Germline V CDR1 and CDR2: MDHEN, SYDVKM. Supplemented by reference TRBV28 and TRBJ2-3, the full variable domain reads DVKVTQSSRYLVKRTGEKVFLECVQDMDHENMFWYRQDPGLGLRLIYFSYDVKMKEKGDIPEGYSVSREKKERFSLILESASTNQTSMYLCASSFSKPDTQYFGPGTRLTVL.

This chain uses TRBV11-2 with TRBJ2-4; D may be TRBD2 (6 bases). There are 16 residues in the CDR3. Germline loops: CDR1 SGHAT, CDR2 FQNNGV. V dropped 7 bases and J dropped 0 bases, with 16 bases sitting between them. The CDR3 region is CASTQTGGLAKNIQYF. Here the CDR3 DNA reads TGTGCCAGCACGCAAACCGGGGGACTAGCCAAAAACATTCAGTACTTC.

J is TRBJ1-2 and V is TRBV28; D is unresolved. The CDR3 has 11 residues. V was pared by 5 bases and J by 8 bases, with 9 bases between. Per the germline V gene, CDR1 is MDHEN and CDR2 is SYDVKM. CDR3 in DNA: TGTGCCAGCAGTAGTCTCCGGGGCTACACCTTC. Its protein is CASSSLRGYTF.

V usage is TRBV7-9 and J usage is TRBJ2-2; D is ambiguous. Germline-derived CDR1 and CDR2 are SEHNR and FQNEAQ (reference sequence). The CDR3 has 12 amino acids. V was shortened by 4 bases and J by 4 bases, with 4 bases between the two germline ends. The CDR3 loop is CASSSFTGELFF. The CDR3, as DNA: TGTGCCAGCAGCTCTTTCACCGGGGAGCTGTTTTTT. Filled out from reference TRBV7-9 and TRBJ2-2, the complete variable domain reads DTGVSQNPRHKITKRGQNVTFRCDPISEHNRLYWYRQTLGQGPEFLTYFQNEAQLEKSRLLSDRFSAERPKGSFSTLEIQRTEQGDSAMYLCASSSFTGELFFGEGSRLTVL.

This clone was found once. The V call is TRBV4-2, the J call TRBJ2-1, with TRBD2 matching over 7 bases. V lost 1 base, J lost 3 bases, and 6 bases stayed unmatched. From germline, CDR1 is LGHNA and CDR2 YNFKEQ. The CDR3 is made up of 16 amino acids. The CDR3 here is CASSQAAGAHYNEQFF. The CDR3 coding sequence is TGTGCCAGCAGCCAAGCCGCGGGAGCCCACTACAATGAGCAGTTCTTC.

This rearrangement joins TRBV30 to TRBJ1-3; perhaps TRBD1 as D (6 bases). CDR3 length: 17 residues. Germline V CDR1 and CDR2: GTSNPN, SVGIG (reference sequence). Between the trimmed V and J ends, which lost 5 bases and 3 bases, there was a span of 23 bases. The CDR3 DNA reads TGTGCCTGGTCTCCCATAACCGGGGGGGCGAGTGGAAACACCATATATTTT. Protein sequence: CAWSPITGGASGNTIYF.

The gene calls are TRBV6-2 or TRBV6-3 and TRBJ2-7, with a tentative D call TRBD2 (5 bases). The CDR3 is made up of 13 amino acids. CDR1 MNHEY and CDR2 SVGEGT come from the germline V gene. Between the trimmed V and J ends, which lost 0 bases and 4 bases, there was a span of 7 bases. The CDR3 DNA is TGTGCCAGCAGTTACTCCGGACTGTACGAGCAGTACTTC. It encodes CASSYSGLYEQYF.

Here the CDR3 DNA reads TGTGCCAGCAGGGGCAGGGCGTTCGGCACCGGGGAGCTGTTTTTT. It encodes CASRGRAFGTGELFF. The chain joins TRBV6-6 to TRBJ2-2; D is perhaps TRBD1 (5 bases). The CDR3 totals 15 residues. The V end lost 6 bases, the J end lost 4 bases, and 15 bases lay between the germline ends. CDR1 and CDR2 (germline): MNHNY, SVGAGI (reference sequence).

The chain combines TRBV11-2 with TRBJ1-3; D possibly corresponds to TRBD1 (6 bases). Germline V gene data show CDR1 as SGHAT and CDR2 as FQNNGV. V lost 11 bases to trimming and J lost 4 bases, with 12 bases between them. CDR3 length: 12 residues. CDR3 bases: TGTGCCTCCCAGGGGCTGGGAAACACCATATATTTT. Its translation is CASQGLGNTIYF.

The chain carries TRBV5-6 and TRBJ2-7; D perhaps matches TRBD2 (7 bases). The CDR3 is made up of 15 amino acids. The ends were cut back, 0 bases at V and 7 bases at J, with 17 bases in the middle. The germline CDR1 and CDR2 sequences are SGHDT and YYEEEE. This chain's CDR3 is CASSLGLRGQTEQYF. The CDR3 region has the DNA TGTGCCAGCAGCTTGGGTTTGCGGGGGCAAACAGAGCAGTACTTC.